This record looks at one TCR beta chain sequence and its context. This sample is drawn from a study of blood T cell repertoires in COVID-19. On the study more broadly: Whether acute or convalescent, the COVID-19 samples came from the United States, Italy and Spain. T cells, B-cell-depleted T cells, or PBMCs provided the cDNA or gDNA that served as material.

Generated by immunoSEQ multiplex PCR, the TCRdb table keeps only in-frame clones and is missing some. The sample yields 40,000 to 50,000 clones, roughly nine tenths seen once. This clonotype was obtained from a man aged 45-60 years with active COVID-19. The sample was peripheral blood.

CDR3 residues: CASSRDSSPKTQYF. The CDR3 bases are TGTGCCAGCAGTCGGGACAGTTCTCCGAAGACCCAGTACTTC. The genes are TRBV2 and TRBJ2-5; 7 positions match TRBD1. Per germline, CDR1 SNHLY and CDR2 FYNNEI. Trimming removed 5 bases from V and 6 bases from J; junction bases left unmatched: 9. The CDR3 covers 14 residues.